This TCR beta chain came from a study of control samples from healthy donors and cancer patients. V lost 5 bases, J lost 6 bases, and 8 bases lay in between. The CDR3 loop spans 12 amino acids. Clones were sequenced by immunoSEQ multiplex PCR, and TCRdb holds only the in-frame ones, with some missing. The repertoire holds 170,000 or so clones, roughly 91% seen once, with more than 1.1% in the top ten. This chain joins TRBV12-3 or TRBV12-4 and TRBJ1-5; no firm D call. This receptor was taken from a man between 18 and 35 years old in good health. The sequenced material came from blood. The CDR3 protein is CASSIPGQPQHF. CDR3 DNA: TGTGCCAGCAGTATCCCGGGTCAGCCCCAGCATTTT.